The T cell receptor (beta chain) described here comes from a study of CD8+CD57+ T cells in acquired aplastic anemia (dated by TCRdb to the late 2010s). Broadly, across the study: A mean of approximately 2.9 ug of DNA, ranging from roughly 0.19 to 27.4 ug, was extracted from sorted CD4+ and CD8+ cells. Mean read counts for healthy donor samples were 8.5 million to 10.8 million for CD4+ cells and 11.0 million for CD8+ cells.

Paper-wide results and their limitations: Although roughly 30 CD8+ CDR3 sequences were shared by patients and controls, these sequences appeared highly expressed in patients and within the immunodominant clones of patients. CD8+ Simpson's diversity did not differ significantly between patients and healthy controls (P=0.060).

Genomic DNA was used as template for profiling of TCR beta VDJ combinations and CDR3 sequences. An Illumina HiSeq 2000 was the platform used for TCR repertoire sequencing. The paper's data handling went like this. Repertoire assessment relied on Simpson's diversity index, CDR3 size and DJ length profiles, and TRBV/TRBJ rearrangement plots. Whichever DNA sequence was most abundant in the deep sequencing data was defined as the immunodominant clone. CDR3 amino acid sequences were checked for sharing between subjects and were compared against published repertoires and the VDJdb database. TCRdb's own reprocessing of the public reads used fastp at Q25 and MiXCR and kept productive beta chains. One record per CDR3 amino acid sequence lists the most common genes and DNA. The V and J calls here are based on TCRdb, not the publication. Present in this sample are under 250,000 distinct CDR3 sequences, 30% to 35% of which were seen just once. The biggest ten clones account for 1.1% of the sample.

The table lists this clonotype with a few counts. Its antigen target is currently unknown. Nothing much larger sits one base from this clone, and base qualities are not available. In the study, sorted CD4+ and CD8+ blood T cells from patients with severe aplastic anemia and from healthy subjects underwent deep sequencing of TCR repertoires. Ficoll-Paque density gradient centrifugation was used to isolate peripheral blood mononuclear cells. Before DNA extraction, CD4+ and CD8+ T cells were sorted by FACS or by magnetic beads. What was sequenced was sorted CD4+, CD8+, or CD8+CD57+ T cells (not recorded which) from PBMCs. The clonotype comes from a human donor in good health, serving as a control.

This receptor has the CDR3 CASSWDRDIYNEQFF. DNA sequence: TGTGCCAGCAGCTGGGACAGGGATATCTACAATGAGCAGTTCTTC. Recombination joined TRBV11-2 with TRBJ2-1; 9 bases in the middle match TRBD1. Here V drops 4 bases and J drops 3 bases, and the junction holds 4 bases not matched to any gene. The CDR3, from cysteine to phenylalanine, totals 15 residues. Just the 45-base CDR3 DNA is kept, in frame starting at base 1. Based on the germline V gene, the CDR1 and CDR2 sequences are SGHAT and FQNNGV.